A selection of T cell receptor beta chains follows, all from one sample in a study of CD8 T cells in ankylosing spondylitis. TCRdb reprocessed the 5' RACE reads via MiXCR and lists one record per CDR3 protein. This repertoire shows roughly 130,000 distinct CDR3 sequences, about 7% found once; its top ten account for 9.5% to 15%. Sequenced: blood, either unsorted or a sorted T cell fraction (not recorded which). The receptors stem from a male donor with ankylosing spondylitis or in good health (not recorded which). CDR3s include the opening cysteine and the closing phenylalanine or tryptophan. A D gene is named only where the DNA matches it firmly. Not all rows give a size; the values are once, few, many and, for expanded clones, a class.

TRBJ2-5 many TRBV7-2 NA CASSPEEETQYF TGTGCCAGCAGCCCAGAGGAGGAGACCCAGTACTTC
TRBJ1-1 many TRBV20-1 NA CSAGAQGSTEAFF TGCAGTGCCGGGGCCCAGGGGAGTACTGAAGCTTTCTTT
TRBJ2-3 many TRBV20-1 NA CSAKTDTQYF TGCAGTGCCAAGACAGATACGCAGTATTTT
TRBJ1-1 NA TRBV6-2/TRBV6-3 NA CASSPGAPNTEAFF TGTGCCAGCAGCCCAGGCGCACCCAACACTGAAGCTTTCTTT
TRBJ1-1 many TRBV5-1 TRBD1 CASSASQGATTEAFF TGCGCCAGCAGCGCGTCACAGGGGGCTACGACTGAAGCTTTCTTT
TRBJ1-5 many TRBV5-1 NA CASSLGDTNQPQHF TGCGCCAGCAGCTTGGGGGACACCAATCAGCCCCAGCATTTT
TRBJ2-2 many TRBV12-3/TRBV12-4 NA CATSGFLGGELFF TGTGCCACTTCGGGATTTCTAGGGGGGGAGCTGTTTTTT
TRBJ2-4 many TRBV7-6 NA CASSLARAEWGKNIQYF TGTGCCAGCAGCTTAGCGCGGGCAGAATGGGGCAAAAACATTCAGTACTTC
TRBJ2-6 few TRBV27 TRBD1 CASSLSGQGFSGANVLTF TGTGCCAGCAGTCTGTCGGGACAGGGGTTCTCTGGGGCCAACGTCCTGACTTTC
TRBJ1-1 many TRBV5-1 NA CASSLEVAGGAFF TGCGCCAGCAGCTTGGAGGTTGCCGGGGGAGCTTTCTTT
TRBJ2-7 many TRBV16 NA CASSQSRGGNEQYF TGTGCCAGCAGCCAATCCAGGGGGGGCAACGAGCAGTACTTC
TRBJ2-1 many TRBV20-1 NA CSAVQEEQFF TGCAGTGCAGTGCAGGAGGAGCAGTTCTTC
TRBJ1-4 many TRBV9 TRBD1 CASSPGTANEKLFF TGTGCCAGCAGCCCCGGGACAGCTAATGAAAAACTGTTTTTT
TRBJ1-2 NA TRBV15 NA CATSRDYGDLGGYTF TGTGCCACCAGCAGAGATTACGGGGACCTGGGGGGCTACACCTTC
TRBJ2-3 NA TRBV27 TRBD1 CASSYRDRATDTQYF TGTGCCAGCAGCTACCGGGACAGGGCTACAGATACGCAGTATTTT
TRBJ1-5 many TRBV15 NA CATTADLGNQPQHF TGTGCCACTACGGCTGACTTAGGCAATCAGCCCCAGCATTTT
TRBJ2-1 many TRBV6-5 NA CASSYDYLEFF TGTGCCAGCAGTTATGACTATTTGGAGTTCTTC
TRBJ2-7 many TRBV5-1 TRBD2 CASSPGTSGDGEQYF TGCGCCAGCAGCCCGGGGACTAGCGGGGATGGCGAGCAGTACTTC
TRBJ1-2 many TRBV6-5 TRBD1 CASSYSVSGGYGYTF TGTGCCAGCAGTTACTCGGTCTCAGGGGGATATGGCTACACCTTC
TRBJ1-4 many TRBV15 TRBD1 CATSSPTGKKLFF TGTGCCACCAGCTCCCCGACAGGGAAAAAACTGTTTTTT
TRBJ1-6 NA TRBV5-4 NA CASSLRVSDNSPLHF TGTGCCAGCAGCTTGAGGGTTAGCGATAATTCACCCCTCCACTTT
TRBJ2-2 NA TRBV7-2 NA CASSLEGRENTGELFF TGTGCCAGCAGCTTAGAAGGACGGGAAAACACCGGGGAGCTGTTTTTT
TRBJ1-5 many TRBV6-1 NA CASRESGEYQPQHF TGTGCCAGCAGGGAATCAGGGGAGTACCAGCCCCAGCATTTT
TRBJ2-2 many TRBV20-1 NA CSARDRRAGANTGELFF TGCAGTGCTAGAGATCGTCGGGCAGGAGCGAACACCGGGGAGCTGTTTTTT
TRBJ2-7 many TRBV15 TRBD1 CATSRSGQAFYEQYF TGTGCCACCAGCAGATCGGGACAGGCATTCTACGAGCAGTACTTC
TRBJ2-7 many TRBV5-1 NA CASSLNRVSGDSYEQYF TGCGCCAGCAGCTTAAATCGGGTCTCGGGGGACTCCTACGAGCAGTACTTC
TRBJ2-2 many TRBV9 NA CASSVATTPNTGELFF TGTGCCAGCAGCGTAGCAACAACCCCGAACACCGGGGAGCTGTTTTTT
TRBJ2-7 many TRBV5-1 TRBD1 CASSLSPGQGANEQYF TGCGCCAGCAGCTTGAGCCCGGGACAGGGGGCGAACGAGCAGTACTTC
TRBJ2-5 few TRBV7-2 NA CASSGGRETQYF TGTGCCAGCAGCGGCGGAAGAGAGACCCAGTACTTC
TRBJ2-7 NA TRBV5-1 NA CASSLDELQGNSYEQYF TGCGCCAGCAGCTTGGACGAATTGCAGGGCAACTCCTACGAGCAGTACTTC
TRBJ2-7 many TRBV20-1 NA CSASPGLYEQYF TGCAGTGCTAGCCCGGGCCTCTACGAGCAGTACTTC
TRBJ2-3 many TRBV5-6 TRBD2 CASSLGRLAGTDTQYF TGTGCCAGCAGCTTGGGTCGACTAGCTGGCACAGATACGCAGTATTTT
TRBJ1-1 many TRBV11-2 NA CASTRALNTEAFF TGTGCCAGCACAAGGGCTCTGAACACTGAAGCTTTCTTT
TRBJ2-1 many TRBV24-1 NA CATSDWVAQSSYNEQFF TGTGCCACCAGTGATTGGGTAGCCCAGAGCTCCTACAATGAGCAGTTCTTC
TRBJ2-6 many TRBV19 NA CASRGRFSGANVLTF TGTGCCAGTAGGGGACGGTTCTCTGGGGCCAACGTCCTGACTTTC
TRBJ2-2 many TRBV5-1 NA CASSQEGELFF TGCGCCAGCAGCCAGGAGGGGGAGCTGTTTTTT
TRBJ2-2 many TRBV19 TRBD2 CASSILGREAGELFF TGTGCCAGTAGTATCCTCGGGAGGGAGGCCGGGGAGCTGTTTTTT
TRBJ1-3 many TRBV7-9 TRBD1 CASSLGGGAPGNTIYF TGTGCCAGCAGCTTAGGAGGGGGCGCACCTGGAAACACCATATATTTT
TRBJ2-7 few TRBV12-3/TRBV12-4 NA CASSLNQDFDEQYF TGTGCCAGCAGTTTAAATCAGGATTTTGACGAGCAGTACTTC
TRBJ1-5 many TRBV7-9 NA CASSPHGAGPSPQHF TGTGCCAGCAGCCCTCACGGGGCAGGGCCTTCGCCCCAGCATTTT
TRBJ1-2 many TRBV5-1 TRBD1 CASSLGTGSRNYGYTF TGCGCCAGCAGCTTGGGGACAGGGAGCCGAAACTATGGCTACACCTTC
TRBJ2-1 many TRBV9 TRBD2 CASSDSGGAVNEQFF TGTGCCAGCAGCGATAGCGGGGGGGCGGTCAATGAGCAGTTCTTC
TRBJ2-5 many TRBV5-1 NA CASSFSREETQYF TGCGCCAGCAGCTTCAGCAGGGAAGAGACCCAGTACTTC
TRBJ1-2 many TRBV29-1 NA CSVEFLYGYTF TGCAGCGTTGAGTTTCTTTATGGCTACACCTTC
TRBJ2-7 many TRBV7-8 TRBD2 CASSTNVRDYLLDEQYF TGTGCCAGCAGCACAAACGTCCGGGACTACCTTTTGGACGAGCAGTACTTC
TRBJ2-2 many TRBV9 NA CASSVAGAGVGGELFF TGTGCCAGCAGCGTAGCTGGTGCAGGGGTAGGCGGGGAGCTGTTTTTT
TRBJ1-1 many TRBV7-9 NA CASRAREAFF TGTGCCAGCAGGGCCCGCGAAGCTTTCTTT
TRBJ2-2 many TRBV7-6 NA CASSTGRELFF TGTGCCAGCAGCACTGGGCGGGAGCTGTTTTTT
TRBJ1-1 many TRBV9 NA CASSVEGQGANTEAFF TGTGCCAGCAGCGTAGAGGGTCAAGGAGCGAACACTGAAGCTTTCTTT
TRBJ2-1 few TRBV20-1 NA CSARWSPDMEQFF TGCAGTGCCCGCTGGTCGCCCGATATGGAGCAGTTCTTC
TRBJ1-1 many TRBV7-9 TRBD1 CASSGQVGGYTEAFF TGTGCCAGCAGCGGACAGGTTGGGGGATACACTGAAGCTTTCTTT
TRBJ1-1 many TRBV5-1 NA CASSLGGGAGNTEAFF TGCGCCAGCAGCTTGGGTGGGGGCGCCGGGAACACTGAAGCTTTCTTT
TRBJ2-1 few TRBV5-5 NA CASSLASGRSYNEQFF TGTGCCAGCAGCTTGGCTTCGGGCAGGTCCTACAATGAGCAGTTCTTC
TRBJ1-1 NA TRBV12-3/TRBV12-4 TRBD1 CASNMDRGTEAFF TGTGCCAGCAATATGGACAGGGGCACTGAAGCTTTCTTT
TRBJ1-1 many TRBV6-1 NA CASSESRSTEAFF TGTGCCAGCAGTGAGTCTCGGAGCACTGAAGCTTTCTTT
TRBJ2-1 many TRBV20-1 TRBD2 CSAGLAGVVYNEQFF TGCAGTGCTGGACTAGCGGGGGTCGTGTACAATGAGCAGTTCTTC
TRBJ2-3 few TRBV20-1 NA CSAMTPHGTDTQYF TGCAGTGCTATGACTCCTCACGGGACAGATACGCAGTATTTT